This T cell receptor (beta chain) was identified in a study of T cells expressing NK-cell markers. CDR1 is SNHLY, CDR2 FYNNEI, per germline. The CDR3 length is 14 residues. TCRdb re-called the 5' RACE reads and gives one entry per CDR3 protein, without DNA. The sample data list some 460,000 distinct CDR3 sequences. The V gene is TRBV2, the J gene TRBJ2-7; the D gene TCRdb calls, TRBD2, cannot be checked with no DNA. The clonotype was recovered from a woman between 45 and 65 years old in good health. The specimen was blood T cells: a sorted CD56 or NKG2C T cell subset, CD4+ or CD8+ T cells, or bulk PBMC T cells (not recorded which). The CDR3: CASSESQGHYEQYF.